Given below is one TCR beta chain in context. This CDR3 spans 16 amino acids. Germline V gene lookup returns CDR1 SGHNT and CDR2 YENEEA. The V gene end was trimmed by 2 bases and the J gene end by 0 bases; junction bases not matched to a gene: 4. This entry belongs to a study of blood T cell repertoires in COVID-19. Across the study: Samples came from the United States, Italy and Spain, spanning acute and convalescent COVID-19. Nucleic acid was either cDNA or gDNA, and it came from T cells, B-cell-depleted T cells, or PBMCs.

In the original processing: Reference gene primer amplification gave nucleated cell count estimates. Some clones are missing from TCRdb's copy, which holds only in-frame ones; the method was immunoSEQ multiplex PCR. V, J and clone size reflect that table, while D and trimming were determined from the DNA. Of 70,000 to 90,000 clones in the sample, less than 90% are singletons; the top ten hold about 4%. This sequence originates from a man in his 60s with acute or convalescent COVID-19. V gene TRBV11-3 combines with J gene TRBJ2-7; TRBD2 matches at 10 bases. The source material was peripheral blood. This CDR3 is CASSLRTSGGSYEQYF. The DNA of the CDR3 is TGTGCCAGCAGCTTAAGGACTAGCGGAGGCTCCTACGAGCAGTACTTC.